The clone carrying this T cell receptor beta chain was picked up one time. This specimen comes from a study of cytomegalovirus exposure and HLA in healthy donors. PCR involved 60 Vbeta and 13 Jbeta primers. Data came from immunoSEQ multiplex PCR; TCRdb stores just in-frame clones and leaves some out. Of 150,000 to 200,000 clones in the sample, approximately 84% were seen once. Germline V gives CDR1 MNHNS, CDR2 SASEGT. V gave up 8 bases and J gave up 5 bases; unmatched junction bases: 7. CDR3 length: 14 amino acids. The rearrangement uses TRBV6-1 and TRBJ1-1, with 11 positions matching TRBD1. The sequenced sample consisted of PBMCs. The clonotype comes from a girl aged 10 to 17 in good health and CMV-seropositive. The CDR3 is CASGTGGTGTEAFF. CDR3 sequence (DNA): TGTGCCAGCGGGACAGGGGGGACGGGGACTGAAGCTTTCTTT.